This paragraph reports one T cell receptor beta chain. The data derive from a study of blood T cell repertoires in COVID-19. Study-wide background: The study drew acute and convalescent COVID-19 samples from the United States, Italy and Spain.

In the original processing: For nucleated cells, counts were estimated from reference gene primer amplification. Using immunoSEQ multiplex PCR, the repertoire was profiled, and TCRdb retains in-frame clones only, with some absent. That table furnishes V, J and clone size, whereas the DNA furnished D and trimming. The sample includes 150,000 to 200,000 clones, around four fifths of them seen just once. CDR1 SGHAT and CDR2 FQNNGV come from the germline V gene. The germline V and J ends were trimmed by 3 bases and 9 bases, with 6 bases remaining between them. This CDR3 has 11 amino acids. The TCR was taken from an elderly woman with acute or convalescent COVID-19. This rearrangement joins TRBV11-2 to TRBJ2-4; D is undetermined. The sequenced sample was peripheral blood. The CDR3 protein is CASSFPGIQYF. In DNA form, the CDR3 reads TGTGCCAGCAGCTTCCCCGGCATTCAGTACTTC.